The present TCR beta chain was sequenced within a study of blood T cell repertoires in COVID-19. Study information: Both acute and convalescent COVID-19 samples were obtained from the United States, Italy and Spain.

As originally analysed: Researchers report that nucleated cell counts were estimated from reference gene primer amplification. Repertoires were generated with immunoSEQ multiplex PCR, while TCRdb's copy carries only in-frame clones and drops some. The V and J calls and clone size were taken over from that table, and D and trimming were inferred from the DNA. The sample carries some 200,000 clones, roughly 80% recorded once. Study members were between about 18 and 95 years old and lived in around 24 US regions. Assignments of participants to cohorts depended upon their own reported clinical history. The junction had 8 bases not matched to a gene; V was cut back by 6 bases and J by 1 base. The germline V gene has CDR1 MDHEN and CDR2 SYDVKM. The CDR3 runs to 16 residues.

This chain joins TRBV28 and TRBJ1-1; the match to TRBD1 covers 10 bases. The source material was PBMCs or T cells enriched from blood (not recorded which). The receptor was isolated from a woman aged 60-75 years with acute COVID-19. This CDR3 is CASSSRDRGWNTEAFF. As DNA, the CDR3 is TGTGCCAGCAGCTCCCGGGACAGGGGTTGGAACACTGAAGCTTTCTTT.